This TCR beta chain came from a study of OX40 agonist ivuxolimab in advanced cancers. V was cut by 6 bases and J by 0 bases, with 17 bases left in between. Germline V lookup: CDR1 LNHDA, CDR2 SQIVND (reference sequence). The CDR3 consists of 16 residues. Notes on this clone: Its antigen is still unknown.

Blood draws occurred at baseline, cycle 4 day 1, and cycle 7 day 1. Clones were read by immunoSEQ multiplex PCR, and TCRdb kept only the in-frame ones, dropping some. The repertoire includes 13,000 to 15,000 clones, around 84% of them detected once, and less than 20% sits in the top ten. Study results and caveats: Near-lowest levels of clonal expansion characterized partial responders at 0.1-3.0 mg/kg. At 0.1 to 3.0 mg/kg and by week 6, CD4+ and CD8+ T cells in the blood had expanded clonally.

The source material was CD4+ or CD8+ T cells sorted from blood, sampled in a trial of the OX40 agonist ivuxolimab. The clonotype comes from an adult with an advanced solid tumor such as melanoma, head and neck, liver or kidney cancer. This rearrangement joins TRBV19 to TRBJ1-1, with a possible D match to TRBD1 (5 bases). CDR3 sequence reads: CASSPPRRQLNTEAFF. CDR3 in DNA: TGTGCCAGTAGCCCGCCACGTAGACAGTTGAACACTGAAGCTTTCTTT.